A selection of T cell receptor beta chains follows, all from one sample in a study of T cell responses to AZD1222 COVID-19 vaccine. The protocol was immunoSEQ multiplex PCR, while the TCRdb copy is restricted to in-frame clones and leaves out a portion. The sample has 70,000 to 90,000 clones, around nine tenths seen once; the top ten hold 2% to 3%. Specimen: peripheral blood, collected on day 0 of AZD1222 vaccination. Every receptor here comes from an adult in good health. The CDR3 runs from the conserved cysteine through the conserved F or W. The D gene is left open where the match is weak.

J gene: TRBJ1-2; V gene: TRBV19; D gene: -; CDR3 DNA: TGTGCCAGTAGGGGGCCCTTCGGGGCTGGCTACACCTTC; CDR3 protein: CASRGPFGAGYTF
J gene: TRBJ1-5; V gene: TRBV19; D gene: -; CDR3 DNA: TGTGCCAGTAGTACGGCAGGGGTCGGAAGTCAGCCCCAGCATTTT; CDR3 protein: CASSTAGVGSQPQHF
J gene: TRBJ1-4; V gene: TRBV12-5; D gene: -; CDR3 DNA: TGTGCTAGTGGTTTGGACCTCGGGAATGAAAAACTGTTTTTT; CDR3 protein: CASGLDLGNEKLFF
J gene: TRBJ1-6; V gene: TRBV12-3/TRBV12-4; D gene: TRBD1; CDR3 DNA: TGTGCCAGCAGCCAGGGACAGGGCTTGTCCCTCCACTTT; CDR3 protein: CASSQGQGLSLHF
J gene: TRBJ2-7; V gene: TRBV3-1/TRBV3-2; D gene: -; CDR3 DNA: TGTGCCAGCAGCCAAGATGCTGGCCGGGACGGGCCCTACGAGCAGTACTTC; CDR3 protein: CASSQDAGRDGPYEQYF
J gene: TRBJ2-3; V gene: TRBV27; D gene: -; CDR3 DNA: TGTGCCAGCAGCCCGTCTCCGGACTTCACAGATACGCAGTATTTT; CDR3 protein: CASSPSPDFTDTQYF
J gene: TRBJ2-2; V gene: TRBV9; D gene: TRBD1; CDR3 DNA: TGTGCCAGCAAACCGGGACAGGGGATCACCGGGGAGCTGTTTTTT; CDR3 protein: CASKPGQGITGELFF
J gene: TRBJ2-1; V gene: TRBV5-4; D gene: TRBD2; CDR3 DNA: TGTGCCAGCAGCCTGACTAGCGGCTCCTACAATGAGCAGTTCTTC; CDR3 protein: CASSLTSGSYNEQFF
J gene: TRBJ1-2; V gene: TRBV12-3/TRBV12-4; D gene: -; CDR3 DNA: TGTGCCAGCAGTCCCAGTTACCTCTATGGCTACACCTTC; CDR3 protein: CASSPSYLYGYTF
J gene: TRBJ2-2; V gene: TRBV7-9; D gene: -; CDR3 DNA: TGTGCCAGCAGCTTAATGCAGGGAGACTCCGGGGAGCTGTTTTTT; CDR3 protein: CASSLMQGDSGELFF
J gene: TRBJ2-7; V gene: TRBV3-1/TRBV3-2; D gene: -; CDR3 DNA: TGTGCCAGCAGCCAAGGCCCCCTCTCGCAGTACTTC; CDR3 protein: CASSQGPLSQYF
J gene: TRBJ1-1; V gene: TRBV29-1; D gene: TRBD1; CDR3 DNA: TGCAGCGTCGCTGGACAGGTGGGGACTGAAGCTTTCTTT; CDR3 protein: CSVAGQVGTEAFF
J gene: TRBJ2-1; V gene: TRBV23-1; D gene: -; CDR3 DNA: TGCGCCAGCAGTCAATCGTATTGGAAGTACAATGAGCAGTTCTTC; CDR3 protein: CASSQSYWKYNEQFF
J gene: TRBJ1-1; V gene: TRBV7-9; D gene: TRBD1; CDR3 DNA: TGTGCCAGCAGCTCAAAACCTCTCCGAGGGACAGACACTGAAGCTTTCTTT; CDR3 protein: CASSSKPLRGTDTEAFF
J gene: TRBJ1-4; V gene: TRBV5-6; D gene: -; CDR3 DNA: TGTGCCAGCAGCTTGGCCGGACGGACAACTAATGAAAAACTGTTTTTT; CDR3 protein: CASSLAGRTTNEKLFF
J gene: TRBJ2-3; V gene: TRBV3-1/TRBV3-2; D gene: -; CDR3 DNA: TGTGCCAGCAGCCAAAAGCCGCCCTCTCCCACAGATACGCAGTATTTT; CDR3 protein: CASSQKPPSPTDTQYF
J gene: TRBJ1-1; V gene: TRBV24-1; D gene: -; CDR3 DNA: TGTGCCACCAGTGACCAAACAGGGTCGCGGGTCACTGAAGCTTTCTTT; CDR3 protein: CATSDQTGSRVTEAFF
J gene: TRBJ1-2; V gene: TRBV28; D gene: -; CDR3 DNA: TGTGCCAGCAGTCAGGGGTCCACTAACTATGGCTACACCTTC; CDR3 protein: CASSQGSTNYGYTF
J gene: TRBJ1-6; V gene: TRBV14; D gene: TRBD1; CDR3 DNA: TGTGCCAGCAGCCAATGGCCCGGACAGGGTGATTCACCCCTCCACTTT; CDR3 protein: CASSQWPGQGDSPLHF
J gene: TRBJ2-1; V gene: TRBV4-2; D gene: TRBD2; CDR3 DNA: TGTGCCAGCAGCCAGGTGCTAGCGGGAACGAACAATGAGCAGTTCTTC; CDR3 protein: CASSQVLAGTNNEQFF
J gene: TRBJ1-5; V gene: TRBV7-8; D gene: TRBD1; CDR3 DNA: TGTGCCAGCAGCCCTCCGGGACAGGGGGCGCCGGATCAGCCCCAGCATTTT; CDR3 protein: CASSPPGQGAPDQPQHF
J gene: TRBJ2-3; V gene: TRBV7-2; D gene: TRBD2; CDR3 DNA: TGTGCCAGCAGCTTTAGCGGGGCCGGGGATACGCAGTATTTT; CDR3 protein: CASSFSGAGDTQYF
J gene: TRBJ1-6; V gene: TRBV7-6; D gene: -; CDR3 DNA: TGTGCCAGCAGCTTGGGGGGGAGTTCCTCATGGAATTCACCCCTCCACTTT; CDR3 protein: CASSLGGSSSWNSPLHF
J gene: TRBJ2-3; V gene: TRBV9; D gene: TRBD2; CDR3 DNA: TGTGCCAGCAGCGTAGCGGGTTGGACTAGCGTAGGCCCCACAGATACGCAGTATTTT; CDR3 protein: CASSVAGWTSVGPTDTQYF
J gene: TRBJ2-5; V gene: TRBV9; D gene: -; CDR3 DNA: TGTGCCAGCAGCGTAGACGCAGGGAATAAAGAGACCCAGTACTTC; CDR3 protein: CASSVDAGNKETQYF
J gene: TRBJ1-1; V gene: TRBV7-8; D gene: TRBD1; CDR3 DNA: TGTGCCAGCAGCTCCTACAGGGGCAGGGGCGAAGCTTTCTTT; CDR3 protein: CASSSYRGRGEAFF